This T cell receptor (beta chain) was sequenced in a study of radiation and T cells in renal cell carcinoma. Study-wide findings and caveats: Without pretreatment biopsies, baseline tumor clonotype presence was undetermined. In blood, top tumor clones expanded by 2 weeks, shrinking by 4.

The time point is: blood 2 weeks post-SBRT. The treatment here: 15 Gy SBRT to primary tumor, nephrectomy 4 weeks later. After SBRT, blood was collected at 2 and 4 weeks, plus baseline. With respect to this clone: What it binds is not known.

Germline V CDR1 and CDR2: MNHNY, SVGAGI (reference sequence). V shed 7 bases, J shed 1 base, and the junction held 4 bases outside the gene matches. This CDR3 comprises 14 residues. TCRdb keeps only in-frame clones here, not all; method: immunoSEQ multiplex PCR. The table records roughly 150,000 clones, roughly 86% of them present only once. The specimen was blood, collected from a patient whose treatment included radiotherapy and nephrectomy. This chain joins TRBV6-6 and TRBJ1-1; 9 bases are a match to TRBD1. This clonotype was sampled from a woman in her fifties or sixties with renal cell carcinoma. The CDR3 loop is CASKGDRANTEAFF. CDR3 in DNA: TGTGCCAGCAAGGGGGACAGGGCGAACACTGAAGCTTTCTTT.